This TCR beta chain was captured in a study of T and B cells in COVID-19 patients. Study-wide context: Most recovered patients had mild to moderate COVID-19 treated as outpatients. General observations from the study: At recovery TRB diversity and richness exceeded healthy donors, after highly clonal active COVID-19 repertoires. Sorted SARS-CoV-2-responsive or tetramer+ T cells and CD4+, regulatory and CD8+ subsets were not yet sequenced.

Deletions cut 6 bases from V and 5 bases from J, with 4 bases between. CDR3 length equals 10 residues. As for this clonotype: Its specificity is unknown.

TRB was amplified from about 260-540 ng of blood genomic DNA. TRB rearrangements were amplified by multiplex PCR with BIOMED2 TRB-A/B primers. MiXCR, applied by TCRdb to the multiplex PCR reads, yields one record per CDR3 protein. In the table there are around 3,300 distinct CDR3 sequences, roughly 28% of which are singletons. Sequencing was carried out using blood. The chain couples TRBV12-3 or TRBV12-4 to TRBJ1-2; D uncertain. This clonotype originated in a human donor with active COVID-19. The donor label of this sample is uncertain. CDR3 nucleotide sequence: TGTGCCAGCAGGGGGTATGGCTACACCTTC. It yields the protein CASRGYGYTF.